This T cell receptor (beta chain) was documented in a study of CD4 T cells in relation to SARS-CoV-2 and coronaviruses. Generated by immunoSEQ multiplex PCR, the TCRdb table keeps only in-frame clones and is missing some. The table includes about 36,000 clones, about 80% detected once. Concerning this clone: The antigen remains undetermined.

Regarding the study as a whole: Crossreactive clones expanded significantly less to SARS-CoV-2 than monoreactive clones.

There are 11 residues in the CDR3. Germline assignment: CDR1 SNHLY and CDR2 FYNNEI. V was pared by 1 base and J by 12 bases, with 9 bases between. For around ten days, 10^5 sorted CD4+ cells grew with T cell-depleted PBMCs and CEF. The sequenced sample consisted of memory CD4+ T cells from PBMCs, cultured in vitro. The receptor was isolated from an adult with COVID-19. This chain links TRBV2 with TRBJ1-2; D call uncertain. The CDR3 loop reads CASSEEGSHTF. In DNA, the CDR3 is TGTGCCAGCAGTGAAGAAGGGTCGCACACCTTC.